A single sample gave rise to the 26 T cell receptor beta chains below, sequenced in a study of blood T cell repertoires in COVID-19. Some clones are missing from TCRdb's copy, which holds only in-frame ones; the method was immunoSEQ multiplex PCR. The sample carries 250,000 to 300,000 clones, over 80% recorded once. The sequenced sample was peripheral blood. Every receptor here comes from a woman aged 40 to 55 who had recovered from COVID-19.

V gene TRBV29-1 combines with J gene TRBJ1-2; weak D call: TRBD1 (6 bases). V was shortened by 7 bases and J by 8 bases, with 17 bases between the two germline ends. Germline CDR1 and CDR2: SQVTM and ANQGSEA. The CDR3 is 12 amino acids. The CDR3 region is CSGGTGTNGYTF. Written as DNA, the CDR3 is TGCAGCGGGGGAACAGGGACTAACGGCTACACCTTC.

The chain's CDR3 is CASRGPNYGYTF. The CDR3 DNA is TGTGCCAGCCGGGGTCCTAACTATGGCTACACCTTC. The genes are TRBV12-3 or TRBV12-4 and TRBJ1-2, with no clear D. This CDR3 is built from 12 residues. The ends were cut back, 8 bases at V and 0 bases at J, with 7 bases in the middle.

In nucleotides, the CDR3 is TGTGCCAGTAGTGCCTTACTCGGGCAGGGCAGATCTAACTATGGCTACACCTTC. Translation gives CASSALLGQGRSNYGYTF. The chain recombines TRBV19 with TRBJ1-2, with a weak D call TRBD1 (5 bases). V was trimmed by 5 bases and J by 0 bases, leaving 22 bases between them. This CDR3 is built from 18 residues. Germline V gene data show CDR1 as LNHDA and CDR2 as SQIVND (reference sequence).

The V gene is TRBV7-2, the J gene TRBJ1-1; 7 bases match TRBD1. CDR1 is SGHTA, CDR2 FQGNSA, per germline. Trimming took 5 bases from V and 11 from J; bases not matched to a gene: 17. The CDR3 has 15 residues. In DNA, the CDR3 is TGTGCCAGCAGCGATAGCCCCGGGACAGTGATTGGCGCTTTCTTT. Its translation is CASSDSPGTVIGAFF. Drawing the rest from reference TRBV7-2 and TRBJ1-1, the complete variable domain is GAGVSQSPSNKVTEKGKDVELRCDPISGHTALYWYRQSLGQGLEFLIYFQGNSAPDKSGLPSDRFSAERTGGSVSTLTIQRTQQEDSAVYLCASSDSPGTVIGAFFGQGTRLTVV.

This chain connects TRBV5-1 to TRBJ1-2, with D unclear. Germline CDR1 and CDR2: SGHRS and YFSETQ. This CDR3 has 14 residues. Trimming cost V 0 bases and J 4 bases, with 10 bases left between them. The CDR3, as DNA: TGCGCCAGCAGCTTGGGGTGGAGTTCCTATGGCTACACCTTC. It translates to CASSLGWSSYGYTF.

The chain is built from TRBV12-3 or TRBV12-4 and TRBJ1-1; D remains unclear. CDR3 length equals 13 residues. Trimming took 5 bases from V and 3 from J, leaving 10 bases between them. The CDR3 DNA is TGTGCCAGCAGTCAAGACATTCACACTGAAGCTTTCTTT. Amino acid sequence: CASSQDIHTEAFF.

The CDR3 region has the DNA TGTGCCAGCAGCCAAGTGACTAGCGGGGGTGGAGAGACCCAGTACTTC. It encodes CASSQVTSGGGETQYF. The V gene is TRBV4-2, the J gene TRBJ2-5; 12 nucleotides match TRBD2. CDR1 LGHNA and CDR2 YNFKEQ come from the germline V gene. Unmatched junction bases numbered 4, after V lost 1 base and J lost 4 bases. The CDR3 runs 16 residues.

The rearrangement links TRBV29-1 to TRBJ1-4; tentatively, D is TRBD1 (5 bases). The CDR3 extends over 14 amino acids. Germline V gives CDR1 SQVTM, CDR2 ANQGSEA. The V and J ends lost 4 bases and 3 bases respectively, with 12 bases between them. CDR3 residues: CSVGPAGSNEKLFF. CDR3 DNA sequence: TGCAGCGTTGGCCCGGCAGGGTCTAATGAAAAACTGTTTTTT.

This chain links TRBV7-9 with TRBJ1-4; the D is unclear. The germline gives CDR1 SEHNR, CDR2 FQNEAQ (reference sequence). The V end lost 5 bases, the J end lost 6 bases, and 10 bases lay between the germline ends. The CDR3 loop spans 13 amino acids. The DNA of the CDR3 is TGTGCCAGCAGCCCTTCGGGTGATGAAAAACTGTTTTTT. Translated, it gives CASSPSGDEKLFF.

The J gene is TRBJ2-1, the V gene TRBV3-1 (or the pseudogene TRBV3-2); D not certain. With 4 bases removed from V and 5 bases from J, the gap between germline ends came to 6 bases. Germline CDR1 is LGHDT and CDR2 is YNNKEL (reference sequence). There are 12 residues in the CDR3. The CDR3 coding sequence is TGTGCCAGCAGCCCCCAGGACAATGAGCAGTTCTTC. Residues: CASSPQDNEQFF.

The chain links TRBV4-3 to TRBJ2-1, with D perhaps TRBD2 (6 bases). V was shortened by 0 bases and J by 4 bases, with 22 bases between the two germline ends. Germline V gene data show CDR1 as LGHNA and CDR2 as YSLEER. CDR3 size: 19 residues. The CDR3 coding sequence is TGCGCCAGCAGCCAAGATCTGGGCAGGGAGGAATACCCATACAATGAGCAGTTCTTC. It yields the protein CASSQDLGREEYPYNEQFF.

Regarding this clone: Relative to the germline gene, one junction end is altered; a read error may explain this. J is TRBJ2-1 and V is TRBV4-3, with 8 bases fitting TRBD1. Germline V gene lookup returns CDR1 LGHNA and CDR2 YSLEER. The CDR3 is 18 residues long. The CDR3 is CANSQEKGQGARENEQFF. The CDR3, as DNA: TGCGCCAACAGCCAAGAGAAGGGCCAGGGGGCGAGGGAGAATGAGCAGTTCTTC.

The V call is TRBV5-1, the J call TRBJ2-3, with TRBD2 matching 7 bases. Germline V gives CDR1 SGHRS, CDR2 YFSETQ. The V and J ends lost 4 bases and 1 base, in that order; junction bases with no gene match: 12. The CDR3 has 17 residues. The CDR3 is CASSSLGRGGGTDTQYF. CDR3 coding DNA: TGCGCCAGCAGCAGCTTGGGGCGGGGAGGGGGCACAGATACGCAGTATTTT.

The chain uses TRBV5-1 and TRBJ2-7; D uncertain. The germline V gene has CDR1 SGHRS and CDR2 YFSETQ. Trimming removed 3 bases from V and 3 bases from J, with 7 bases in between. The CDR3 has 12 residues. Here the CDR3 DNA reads TGCGCCAGCAGCTCGGCAGGCTACGAGCAGTACTTC. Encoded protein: CASSSAGYEQYF.

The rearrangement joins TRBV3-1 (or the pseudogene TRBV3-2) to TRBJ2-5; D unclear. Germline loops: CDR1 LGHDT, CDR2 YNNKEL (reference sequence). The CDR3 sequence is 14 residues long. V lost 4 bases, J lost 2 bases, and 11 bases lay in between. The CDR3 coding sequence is TGTGCCAGCAGCCCCTGGGCCGTGCAAGAGACCCAGTACTTC. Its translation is CASSPWAVQETQYF.

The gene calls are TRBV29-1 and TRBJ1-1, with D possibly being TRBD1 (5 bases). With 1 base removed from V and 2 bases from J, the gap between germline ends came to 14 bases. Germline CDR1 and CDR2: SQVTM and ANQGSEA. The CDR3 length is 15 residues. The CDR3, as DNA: TGCAGCGTTGAAGCCGAGAGACAGAAAAACACTGAAGCTTTCTTT. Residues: CSVEAERQKNTEAFF.

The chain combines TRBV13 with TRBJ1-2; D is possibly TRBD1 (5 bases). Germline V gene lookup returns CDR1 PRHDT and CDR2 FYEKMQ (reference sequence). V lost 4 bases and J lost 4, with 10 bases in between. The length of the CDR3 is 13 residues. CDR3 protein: CASSSKGPYGYTF. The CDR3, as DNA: TGTGCCAGCAGCTCTAAGGGGCCCTATGGCTACACCTTC.

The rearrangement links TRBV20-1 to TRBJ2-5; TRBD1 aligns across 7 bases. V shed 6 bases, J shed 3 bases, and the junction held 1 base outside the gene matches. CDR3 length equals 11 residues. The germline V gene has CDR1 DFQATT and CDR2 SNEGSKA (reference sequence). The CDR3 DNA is TGCAGTGCCACAGGGGAAGAGACCCAGTACTTC. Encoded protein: CSATGEETQYF.

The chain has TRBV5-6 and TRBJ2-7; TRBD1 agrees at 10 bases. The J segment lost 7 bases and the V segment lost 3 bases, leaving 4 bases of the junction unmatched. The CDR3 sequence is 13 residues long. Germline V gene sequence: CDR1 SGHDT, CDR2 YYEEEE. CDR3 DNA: TGTGCCAGCAGCTATGACAGGGGGCGAGAGCAGTACTTC. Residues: CASSYDRGREQYF.

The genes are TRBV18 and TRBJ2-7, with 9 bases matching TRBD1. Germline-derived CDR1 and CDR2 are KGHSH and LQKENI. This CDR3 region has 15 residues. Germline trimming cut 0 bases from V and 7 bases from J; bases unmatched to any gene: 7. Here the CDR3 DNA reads TGTGCCAGCTCACCACCGACAGGGGGGTACAGAGAGCAGTACTTC. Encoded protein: CASSPPTGGYREQYF. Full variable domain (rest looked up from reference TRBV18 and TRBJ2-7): NAGVMQNPRHLVRRRGQEARLRCSPMKGHSHVYWYRQLPEEGLKFMVYLQKENIIDESGMPKERFSAEFPKEGPSILRIQQVVRGDSAAYFCASSPPTGGYREQYFGPGTRLTVT.

CDR3 coding DNA: TGTGCCAGCAGTTACAGGGGCTCCTACGAGCAGTACTTC. Amino acids: CASSYRGSYEQYF. J is TRBJ2-7 and V is TRBV27; 7 bases are a match to TRBD1. The V gene end was trimmed by 4 bases and the J gene end by 0 bases; junction bases not matched to a gene: 0. Germline CDR1 and CDR2: MNHEY and SMNVEV (reference sequence). This CDR3 region has 13 residues.

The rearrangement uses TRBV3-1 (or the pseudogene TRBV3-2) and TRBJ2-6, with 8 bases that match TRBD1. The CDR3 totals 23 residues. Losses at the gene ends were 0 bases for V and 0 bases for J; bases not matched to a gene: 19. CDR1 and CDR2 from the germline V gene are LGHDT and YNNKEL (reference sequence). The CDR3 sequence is CASSQEVDRKGGTGGSGANVLTF. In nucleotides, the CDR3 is TGTGCCAGCAGCCAAGAAGTCGACAGGAAAGGGGGGACAGGAGGCTCTGGGGCCAACGTCCTGACTTTC.

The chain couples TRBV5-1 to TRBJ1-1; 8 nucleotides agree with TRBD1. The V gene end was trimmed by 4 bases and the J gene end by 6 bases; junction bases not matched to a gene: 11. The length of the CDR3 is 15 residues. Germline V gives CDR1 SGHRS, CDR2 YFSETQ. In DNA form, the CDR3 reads TGCGCCAGCAGCCCTCGGACAGGGTCAAAGGCTGAAGCTTTCTTT. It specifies CASSPRTGSKAEAFF.

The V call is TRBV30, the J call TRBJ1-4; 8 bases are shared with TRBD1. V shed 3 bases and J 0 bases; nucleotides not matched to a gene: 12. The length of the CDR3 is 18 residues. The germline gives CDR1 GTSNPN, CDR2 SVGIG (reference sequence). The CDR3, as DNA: TGTGCCTGGAGATTGTACAGGGGGTTATTTGCAACTAATGAAAAACTGTTTTTT. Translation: CAWRLYRGLFATNEKLFF.

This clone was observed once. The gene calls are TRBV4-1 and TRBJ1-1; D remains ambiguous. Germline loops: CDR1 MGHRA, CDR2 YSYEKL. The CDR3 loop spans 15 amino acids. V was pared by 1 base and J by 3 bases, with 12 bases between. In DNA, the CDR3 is TGCGCCAGCAGCCAAGTACACAGCTGGGACACTGAAGCTTTCTTT. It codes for CASSQVHSWDTEAFF.

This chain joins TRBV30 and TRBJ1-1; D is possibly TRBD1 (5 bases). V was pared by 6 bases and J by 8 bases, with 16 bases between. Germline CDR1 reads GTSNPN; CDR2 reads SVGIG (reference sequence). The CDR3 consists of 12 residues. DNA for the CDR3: TGTGCCTGCCCCGGGGGGGAATGGGAAGCTTTCTTT. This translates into CACPGGEWEAFF.